This T cell receptor beta chain was sequenced in a study of blood T cell repertoires in COVID-19 (dated by TCRdb to 2018 to 2021). Regarding the research as a whole: Samples covering the acute and convalescent phases of COVID-19 were provided by collaborators in the United States, Italy and Spain. The sample metadata nearly always contained a de-identified subject ID, COVID-19 status, age in years and sex. Deeply sampled blood TCRbeta repertoires from subjects exposed to, actively infected with, or recovered from COVID-19 were included in the dataset. The samples were drawn from two sources: the first 160 participants of the ongoing ImmuneRACE study, and 1,200 or so subjects contributed by 6 global collaborators. The prospective study material was composed of cDNA or gDNA derived from T cells, B-cell-depleted T cells, or PBMCs. A freely available public database, intended as a resource for researchers studying the immune response to SARS-CoV-2, is where the repertoires were released. HLA class I and class II types, where available, came from metadata supplied by the sample provider rather than from assay-based typing. The full study reports these points: The amount of clinical and demographic metadata varied by source and participant and was provided uncurated.

Whole blood was collected in K2EDTA tubes by collaborating institutions according to the institutions' own protocols. For TCRbeta analysis, collaborator samples were shipped as frozen whole blood, as isolated PBMCs, or as DNA extracted from either sample type. The immunoSEQ Assay, a bias-controlled multiplex PCR, was used to amplify TCRbeta CDR3 regions from genomic DNA. The original methods were these. The number of nucleated cells in each sample was estimated from the amplification of reference gene primers within the assay. Sequence reads were collapsed and filtered to measure the absolute abundance of every unique TCRbeta CDR3 rearrangement. For each sample, productive Simpson clonality was calculated as the square root of Simpson's diversity index over productive rearrangements. Not all clones reach the TCRdb copy of this immuneACCESS table, which keeps in-frame sequences only. Checked studies attribute under half of the gap to unresolved V genes and leave the rest unexplained. V and J calls and clone size are as listed in that table; D and trimming were resolved from the DNA. The sample data list 200,000 to 250,000 clones, and roughly 86% of these were observed just once. Less than 3.5% of the sample belongs to the ten largest clones.

Details on this clone: The target of this receptor is not known. One base away there is no much larger clone; base qualities are not given.

The sequence derives from an older woman with acute or convalescent COVID-19. Sequencing used peripheral blood.

The DNA reads TGTGCCAGCACCCCTCGTTCCCCTGCGGAGTCACCCCTCCACTTT. This gives the protein CASTPRSPAESPLHF. The chain couples TRBV6-5 to TRBJ1-6; the D gene is unclear. V loses 7 bases of germline sequence and J loses 10 bases, and the interval between the two ends is 20 bases. The CDR3 holds 15 amino acids from the cysteine to the phenylalanine. Just CDR3 DNA is preserved here, 45 bases in frame from base 1. CDR1 MNHEY and CDR2 SVGAGI are derived from the germline V gene.